The clone carrying this TCR beta chain was seen many times. Its antigen is still unknown. These data originate in a study of T-cell memory formation after mild COVID-19. TCRdb reanalysed the 5' RACE reads using MiXCR and keeps one entry per CDR3 protein. The table lists about 290,000 distinct CDR3 sequences, less than 20% of them singletons, with 22% in the top ten. The study's findings and limits: Prior to infection, memory already included some responding clones, suggesting cross-reactive memory joined.

This clonotype originated in a man between 18 and 35 years old who had mild COVID-19 (a few samples of this study predate the infection). Cell type and time point are not known. The material sequenced was PBMCs or a T cell subset sorted from them (not recorded which).

As DNA, the CDR3 is TGTGCCACCCAATCTCGGACTTACCCCCGCGGGGGGCTAGCAGATACGCAGTATTTT. It is translated as CATQSRTYPRGGLADTQYF. V is TRBV7-8 and J is TRBJ2-3, with 8 bases that match TRBD2. The V gene's germline CDR1 is SGHVS and CDR2 FQNEAQ. V shed 10 bases and J 4 bases; nucleotides not matched to a gene: 25. This CDR3 spans 19 amino acids.